The table lists the clone carrying this TCR beta chain with a count of one. Its antigen is unidentified. Stated time point: baseline, week 1 (first vaccination visit). Indicated treatment: pre-vaccination baseline after standard-of-care therapy. This sample is part of a study of a mutant IDH1 vaccine in newly diagnosed glioma. Across the whole study: Patients were pretreated with radiotherapy, temozolomide, or both, mostly both. Study-level results: Changes to the top peripheral T cell clonotypes appeared unrelated to pseudoprogression. It was around 93% of patients that developed vaccine-induced immune responses.

The CDR3 loop spans 15 amino acids. The V gene's germline CDR1 is LNHDA and CDR2 SQIVND (reference sequence). The V and J ends lost 7 bases and 5 bases, in that order; junction bases with no gene match: 10. TCRdb's table, derived via immunoSEQ multiplex PCR, lists solely in-frame clones and lacks some. The sample lists around 60,000 clones; around 92% were seen once. Material: PBMCs, obtained from a glioma patient treated with radiotherapy, temozolomide or both. V and J are TRBV19 and TRBJ1-4; 7 bases align to TRBD1. This receptor was taken from a man aged 45-65 years with glioma. This CDR3 reads CASIDTGTANEKLFF. The CDR3 DNA reads TGTGCCAGTATTGACACCGGGACAGCGAATGAAAAACTGTTTTTT.